Below, one TCR beta chain is given with its context. The antigen it binds to is not known. The record has no base qualities; no much larger clone is one base away. TCR cDNA was made using 5'RACE template switching, a step that added a universal primer site and unique molecular identifiers. cDNA synthesis was primed from both the TCR alpha and TCR beta constant segments. Libraries were amplified in two PCR steps, with sample barcodes and sequencing adapters added in the second step. Libraries were sequenced on Illumina HiSeq 2500 (2x100 bp) or NovaSeq (2x150 bp). The paper's data handling went like this. MIGEC was used to demultiplex reads and collapse the reads into UMI consensus sequences, and MiXCR was used for V(D)J alignment. Vaccine-responding clonotypes were defined with edgeR using replicate PBMC samples, requiring FDR below 0.01 and a log2 fold change above 5 up to day 15. Bulk clonotypes were assigned CD4 or CD8 identity according to which sequenced CD4 or CD8 repertoire held them at higher abundance. TCRdb trimmed the raw reads at Q25, called clones with MiXCR and kept productive beta chains. CDR3 protein sequences are deduplicated, and each keeps its most common genes and DNA. V and J calls and clone size were set by TCRdb, not the authors. The sample table records approximately 300,000 distinct CDR3 sequences; around 7% of these occur just once. Together, the top ten hold about a sixth of the sample.

The treatment or condition label for this specimen denotes: live attenuated yellow fever vaccine strain. Two biological replicates of bulk PBMCs were collected at each blood-draw timepoint. PBMCs were isolated from peripheral blood using a standard Ficoll-Paque protocol. TriZol was used to extract RNA from bulk PBMCs, CD4 and CD8 fractions, and dextramer-positive and dextramer-negative fractions. The data originate from a study of T cells after yellow fever vaccination (dated by TCRdb to between 2019 and 2020). Turning to the overall study: The SMART-Seq v4 Ultra Low Input RNA kit was used to prepare libraries from fractions with low cell numbers. To follow T-cell clones before and after both primary and booster YFV17D yellow fever vaccination, bulk TCR alpha and beta repertoires underwent longitudinal sequencing. Bulk PBMC replicates and cell subsets were isolated from blood drawn at multiple timepoints before and after both primary and secondary immunization. Two healthy male donors, one aged 18 to 30 and one aged 30 to 40 years, made up the cohort.

Reading from cysteine to phenylalanine, the CDR3 counts 13 amino acids. Just CDR3 DNA is preserved here, 39 bases in frame from base 1. Reading the germline V gene (reference sequence) gives CDR1 SGHKS and CDR2 YYEKEE. Trimming takes 7 bases from V and 3 bases from J, and the germline ends sit 14 bases apart. Overall study outcomes, separate from this receptor: After the booster, most of the clones that had expanded following primary vaccination were detected again (just under 97% of CD4 and around nine tenths of CD8), which suggests that memory was broadly maintained. The study included only two donors, which limits how far the findings can be generalized. Compared with the primary T-cell response, the secondary T-cell response was faster but weaker, reaching its peak on day 5 rather than on day 15. A small fraction of clonotypes showed up in both the CD4 and CD8 compartments, probably as a result of convergent recombination. Because abundant contaminating clonotypes from the bulk population could be contained in FACS-sorted repertoires, computational filtering was required.

The origin of this receptor is a young man who received the YFV17D yellow fever vaccine. The V and J genes are TRBV5-5 and TRBJ2-7; a weak D assignment points to TRBD1 (5 bases agree). Specimen: PBMCs, collected about 41 days after the first yellow fever vaccination. CDR3 protein: CASGLGLLYEQYF. The DNA sequence is as follows: TGTGCCAGCGGCCTGGGGCTCCTCTACGAGCAGTACTTC.